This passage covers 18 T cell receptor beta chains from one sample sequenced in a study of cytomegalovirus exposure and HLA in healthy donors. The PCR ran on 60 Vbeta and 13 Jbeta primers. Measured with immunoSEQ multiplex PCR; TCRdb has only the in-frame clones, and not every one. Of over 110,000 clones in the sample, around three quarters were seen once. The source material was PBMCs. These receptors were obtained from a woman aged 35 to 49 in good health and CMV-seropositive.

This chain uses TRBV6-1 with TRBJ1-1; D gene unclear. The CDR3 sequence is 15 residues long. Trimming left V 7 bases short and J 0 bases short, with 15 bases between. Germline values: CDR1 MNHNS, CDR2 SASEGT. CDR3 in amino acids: CASTKTRGLNTEAFF. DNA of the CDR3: TGTGCCAGCACCAAAACCCGGGGTCTGAACACTGAAGCTTTCTTT.

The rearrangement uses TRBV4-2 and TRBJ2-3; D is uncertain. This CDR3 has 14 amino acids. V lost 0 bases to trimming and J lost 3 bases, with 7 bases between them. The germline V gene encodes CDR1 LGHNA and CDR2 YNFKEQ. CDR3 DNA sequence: TGTGCCAGCAGCCAAGATCTTCGGACAGATACGCAGTATTTT. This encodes CASSQDLRTDTQYF.

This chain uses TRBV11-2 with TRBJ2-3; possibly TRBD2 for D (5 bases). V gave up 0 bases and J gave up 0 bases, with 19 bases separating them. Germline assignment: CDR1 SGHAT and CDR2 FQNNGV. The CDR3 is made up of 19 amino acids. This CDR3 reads CASSLEDGLLIRSTDTQYF. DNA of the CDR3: TGTGCCAGCAGCTTAGAGGATGGACTTCTCATTAGAAGCACAGATACGCAGTATTTT.

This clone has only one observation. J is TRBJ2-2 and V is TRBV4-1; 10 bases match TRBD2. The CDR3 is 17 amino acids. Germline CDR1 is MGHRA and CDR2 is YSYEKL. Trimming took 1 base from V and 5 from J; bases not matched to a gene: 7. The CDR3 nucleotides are TGCGCCAGCAGCCAAGGGCTAGCGGGAGTTCTGACCGGGGAGCTGTTTTTT. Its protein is CASSQGLAGVLTGELFF.

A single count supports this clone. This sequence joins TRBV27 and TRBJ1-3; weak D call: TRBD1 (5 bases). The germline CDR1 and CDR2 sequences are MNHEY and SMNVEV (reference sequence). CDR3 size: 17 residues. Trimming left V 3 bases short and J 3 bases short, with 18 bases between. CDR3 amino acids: CASSFLPLGLGGNTIYF. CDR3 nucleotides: TGTGCCAGCAGTTTTCTCCCCCTGGGGCTAGGTGGAAACACCATATATTTT.

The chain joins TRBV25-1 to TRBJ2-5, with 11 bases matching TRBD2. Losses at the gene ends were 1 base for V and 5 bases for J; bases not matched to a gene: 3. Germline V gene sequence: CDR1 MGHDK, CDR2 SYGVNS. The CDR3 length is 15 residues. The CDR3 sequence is CASSEWTSGRETQYF. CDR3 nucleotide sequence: TGTGCCAGCAGTGAATGGACTAGCGGGCGTGAGACCCAGTACTTC.

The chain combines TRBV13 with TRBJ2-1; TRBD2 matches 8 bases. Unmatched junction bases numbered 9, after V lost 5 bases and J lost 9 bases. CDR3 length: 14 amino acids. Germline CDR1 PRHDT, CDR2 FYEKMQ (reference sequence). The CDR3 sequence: CASSQAGTRGEQFF. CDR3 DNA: TGTGCCAGCAGCCAGGCCGGGACTAGGGGTGAGCAGTTCTTC.

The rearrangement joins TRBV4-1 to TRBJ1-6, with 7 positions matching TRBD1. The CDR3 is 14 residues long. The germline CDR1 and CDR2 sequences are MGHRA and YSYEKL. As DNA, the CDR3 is TGCGCGATTAGCGGACGGGACAGAAATTCACCCCTCCACTTT. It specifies CAISGRDRNSPLHF.

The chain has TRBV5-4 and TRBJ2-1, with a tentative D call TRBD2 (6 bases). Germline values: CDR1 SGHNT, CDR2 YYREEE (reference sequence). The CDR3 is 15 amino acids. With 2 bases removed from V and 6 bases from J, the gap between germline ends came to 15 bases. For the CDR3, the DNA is TGTGCCAGCAGCTTCCGGGACTCTAAACTCAATGAGCAGTTCTTC. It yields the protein CASSFRDSKLNEQFF. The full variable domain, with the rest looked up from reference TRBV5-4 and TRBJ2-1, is ETGVTQSPTHLIKTRGQQVTLRCSSQSGHNTVSWYQQALGQGPQFIFQYYREEENGRGNFPPRFSGLQFPNYSSELNVNALELDDSALYLCASSFRDSKLNEQFFGPGTRLTVL.

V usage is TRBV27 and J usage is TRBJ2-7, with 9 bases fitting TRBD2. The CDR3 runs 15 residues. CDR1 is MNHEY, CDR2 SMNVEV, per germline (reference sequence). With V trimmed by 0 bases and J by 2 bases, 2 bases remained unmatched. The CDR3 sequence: CASSLSTSGTYEQYF. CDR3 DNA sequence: TGTGCCAGCAGTTTATCGACTAGCGGTACCTACGAGCAGTACTTC.

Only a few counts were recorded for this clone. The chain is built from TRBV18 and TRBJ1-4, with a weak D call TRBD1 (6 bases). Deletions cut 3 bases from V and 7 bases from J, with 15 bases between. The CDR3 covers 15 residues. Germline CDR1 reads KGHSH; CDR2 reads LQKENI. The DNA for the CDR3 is TGTGCCAGCTCACCGTCCCTAGGGGGTTCTGAAAAACTGTTTTTT. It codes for CASSPSLGGSEKLFF.

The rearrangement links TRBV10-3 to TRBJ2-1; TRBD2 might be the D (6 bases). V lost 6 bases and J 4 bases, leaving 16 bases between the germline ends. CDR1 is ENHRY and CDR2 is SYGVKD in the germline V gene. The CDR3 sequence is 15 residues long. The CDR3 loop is CAIRSWGDSYNEQFF. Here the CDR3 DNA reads TGTGCCATCAGGAGTTGGGGGGATTCATACAATGAGCAGTTCTTC.

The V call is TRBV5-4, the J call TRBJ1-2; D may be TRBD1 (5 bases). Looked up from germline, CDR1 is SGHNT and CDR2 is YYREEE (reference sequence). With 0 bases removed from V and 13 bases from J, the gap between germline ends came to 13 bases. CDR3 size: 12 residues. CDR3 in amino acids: CASSLASGGPTF. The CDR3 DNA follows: TGTGCCAGCAGCTTGGCCTCGGGGGGACCCACCTTC.

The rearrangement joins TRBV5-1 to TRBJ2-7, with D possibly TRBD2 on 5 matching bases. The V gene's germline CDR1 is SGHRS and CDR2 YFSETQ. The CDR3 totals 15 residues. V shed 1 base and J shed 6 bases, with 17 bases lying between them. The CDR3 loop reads CASSLLDGRGTEQYF. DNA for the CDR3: TGCGCCAGCAGCTTGTTGGACGGTCGGGGTACCGAGCAGTACTTC.

For the CDR3, the DNA is TGTGCCAGCAGCCAAGTTCAGGGGGGCAGGGTATCTGGCTACACCTTC. Translated: CASSQVQGGRVSGYTF. This sequence joins TRBV4-2 and TRBJ1-2, with 7 bases aligning to TRBD1. This CDR3 comprises 16 residues. Germline-derived CDR1 and CDR2 are LGHNA and YNFKEQ. V lost 1 base, J lost 7 bases, and 12 bases stayed unmatched.

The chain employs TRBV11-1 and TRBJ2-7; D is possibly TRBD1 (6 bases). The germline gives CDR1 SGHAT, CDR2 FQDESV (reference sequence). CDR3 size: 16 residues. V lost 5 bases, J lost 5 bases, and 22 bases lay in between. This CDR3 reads CASSPGDMVDGDEQYF. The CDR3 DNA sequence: TGTGCCAGCAGCCCAGGGGACATGGTGGATGGCGACGAGCAGTACTTC.

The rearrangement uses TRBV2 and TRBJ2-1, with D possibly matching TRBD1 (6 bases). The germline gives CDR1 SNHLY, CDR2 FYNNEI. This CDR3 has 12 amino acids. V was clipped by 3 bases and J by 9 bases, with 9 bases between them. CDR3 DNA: TGTGCCAGCAGTGACGACAGGCCTGAGCAGTTCTTC. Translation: CASSDDRPEQFF.

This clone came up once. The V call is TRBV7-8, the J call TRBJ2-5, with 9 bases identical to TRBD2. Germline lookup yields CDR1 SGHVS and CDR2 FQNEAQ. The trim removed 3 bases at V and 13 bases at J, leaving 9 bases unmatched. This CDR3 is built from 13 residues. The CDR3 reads CASSLRASGVRYF. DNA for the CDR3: TGTGCCAGCAGCTTGCGAGCTAGCGGGGTCCGGTACTTC. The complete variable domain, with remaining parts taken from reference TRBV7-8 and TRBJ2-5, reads GAGVSQSPRYKVAKRGQDVALRCDPISGHVSLFWYQQALGQGPEFLTYFQNEAQLDKSGLPSDRFFAERPEGSVSTLKIQRTQQEDSAVYLCASSLRASGVRYFGPGTRLLVL.